This is a list of T cell receptor beta chains from one sample in a study of blood T cell repertoires in COVID-19. Data came from immunoSEQ multiplex PCR; TCRdb stores just in-frame clones and leaves some out. The sample records some 120,000 clones, less than 90% being singletons. The specimen was peripheral blood. These receptors all stem from a man aged 65 to 79 with acute or convalescent COVID-19. Each CDR3 is given with its conserved first and last residue. D genes are given only for firm matches. Clone size is stated in some rows and not others, as once, few, many or a class when expanded.

TRBV7-2	15	TRBD2	TRBJ2-1	once	CASSLMFAGGSEQFF
TRBV5-5	15	TRBD1	TRBJ1-5	.	CASSATGPSNQPQHF
TRBV10-3	17	TRBD1	TRBJ2-7	.	CAIRGLSPGQETYEQYF
TRBV11-1	14	TRBD1	TRBJ1-2	.	CASSLVRDSSGYTF
TRBV3-1/TRBV3-2	15	.	TRBJ1-6	.	CASSQAGARNSPLHF
TRBV5-1	14	TRBD1	TRBJ1-1	.	CASSLTTGGTEAFF
TRBV5-6	14	.	TRBJ1-1	.	CASSLASGNTEAFF
TRBV5-1	14	TRBD1	TRBJ1-2	many	CASSLDRGNWGYTF
TRBV10-3	16	TRBD2	TRBJ2-2	few	CAIRTSGETRGGELFF
TRBV7-2	15	TRBD1	TRBJ1-1	.	CASSFIDRGGTEAFF
TRBV12-5	13	.	TRBJ1-2	.	CASGVDSTYGYTF
TRBV7-8	13	.	TRBJ1-1	.	CASSLRGNTEAFF
TRBV9	16	.	TRBJ1-2	.	CASREPPGADNYGYTF
TRBV10-3	14	.	TRBJ2-2	.	CAISGQGGTGELFF
TRBV24-1	16	.	TRBJ1-1	.	CATSDDQGPENTEAFF
TRBV19	16	.	TRBJ2-2	.	CASTTNGRGGSGELFF
TRBV23-1	9	.	TRBJ2-7	.	CATLYEQYF
TRBV15	13	.	TRBJ1-1	.	CATSLDTNTEAFF
TRBV11-2	14	.	TRBJ2-3	.	CASSPEGASDTQYF
TRBV19	17	TRBD2	TRBJ2-2	.	CASSTSGLAGITGELFF
TRBV5-1	15	TRBD1	TRBJ1-2	.	CASSLVPGGVYGYTF
TRBV7-2	12	.	TRBJ2-7	.	CASSLDRFQQYF
TRBV27	16	TRBD1	TRBJ1-5	.	CASSLPGQDSNQPQHF
TRBV18	15	.	TRBJ2-3	once	CASSPGGRDADTQYF
TRBV28	12	.	TRBJ2-7	.	CASSLGPVEQYF
TRBV6-5	14	TRBD1	TRBJ1-4	.	CASRTGTGNEKLFF
TRBV5-1	15	.	TRBJ2-7	.	CASSLVEGPIYEQYF
TRBV21-1	15	.	TRBJ1-6	.	CASSRPGQGTSPLHF
TRBV28	14	.	TRBJ2-2	.	CASSSPGNTGELFF
TRBV29-1	13	TRBD1	TRBJ2-7	.	CSVGNRGRPSEYF
TRBV7-2	13	.	TRBJ2-7	once	CASSWAEIYEQYF
TRBV5-1	16	TRBD2	TRBJ2-3	.	CASSLVGGSSTDTQYF
TRBV29-1	14	.	TRBJ2-6	.	CSAGGNSGANVLTF
TRBV29-1	16	.	TRBJ2-7	.	CSVEGGFGGEYYEQYF
TRBV6-1	16	.	TRBJ1-1	.	CASSEGPGIMNTEAFF
TRBV19	15	.	TRBJ2-1	.	CASSERPSDGFEQFF
TRBV5-1	15	TRBD2	TRBJ2-1	.	CASSLLAGDYNEQFF
TRBV2	12	.	TRBJ2-3	.	CASSEVDNTQYF
TRBV19	13	TRBD1	TRBJ2-5	once	CASGRDRGETQYF
TRBV7-9	15	.	TRBJ2-3	.	CASSLGGPSTDTQYF
TRBV6-2/TRBV6-3	12	.	TRBJ2-7	.	CASSLIRYEQYF
TRBV5-1	17	TRBD2	TRBJ2-2	.	CASSRSSGGARTGELFF
TRBV7-2	16	.	TRBJ1-3	few	CASSFSQQGAGNTIYF
TRBV6-6	14	TRBD1	TRBJ1-1	.	CASRRGQQNTEAFF
TRBV28	13	TRBD1	TRBJ1-1	.	CASSSPTGPEAFF
TRBV27	15	TRBD1	TRBJ1-6	.	CASSFTTGGNSPLHF
TRBV30	14	.	TRBJ1-5	.	CAFSTVNSNQPQHF